The 4 T cell receptor beta chains presented below share a single source sample, sequenced in a study of neurological immune-mediated disorders. Each CDR3 protein is one row after TCRdb ran MiXCR on the 5' RACE reads. Of about 62,000 distinct CDR3 sequences listed, under 5.5% are singletons. Sequenced input: PBMCs. The source of these receptors is a woman in her 50s with multiple sclerosis.

This clonotype has ten or more counts. This rearrangement joins TRBV5-1 to TRBJ2-2; D possibly corresponds to TRBD1 (6 bases). The germline V and J ends were trimmed by 4 bases and 5 bases, with 12 bases remaining between them. CDR3 size: 14 residues. CDR1 SGHRS and CDR2 YFSETQ come from the germline V gene. The CDR3 region is CASSPFGQTGELFF. The CDR3, as DNA: TGCGCCAGCAGCCCATTCGGACAGACCGGGGAGCTGTTTTTT.

This clonotype was picked up a small number of times. The rearrangement links TRBV7-6 to TRBJ2-1; 8 bases align to TRBD2. This CDR3 comprises 17 residues. Losses at the gene ends were 4 bases for V and 4 bases for J; bases not matched to a gene: 12. Per the germline V gene, CDR1 is SGHVS and CDR2 is FNYEAQ. The CDR3 protein is CASSWPSTSGNYNEQFF. The CDR3 region has the DNA TGTGCCAGCAGCTGGCCCTCCACTAGCGGAAATTACAATGAGCAGTTCTTC.

This clonotype appeared many times. The V gene is TRBV3-1, the J gene TRBJ1-6; D remains ambiguous. Per the germline V gene, CDR1 is LGHDT and CDR2 is YNNKEL (reference sequence). V lost 4 bases to trimming and J lost 8 bases, with 9 bases between them. This CDR3 contains 13 residues. CDR3: CASSPDPHSPLHF. The CDR3 DNA reads as TGTGCCAGCAGCCCGGACCCTCATTCACCCCTCCACTTT.

This clonotype was counted only a few times. The chain combines TRBV4-1 with TRBJ2-2; maybe TRBD2 (5 bases). The germline CDR1 and CDR2 sequences are MGHRA and YSYEKL. The CDR3 runs to 17 residues. Trimming took 5 bases from V and 7 from J, leaving 23 bases between them. DNA of the CDR3: TGCGCCAGCAGCGCCCGCGGGCTGGAGGCGAATGGCGGGGAGCTGTTTTTT. Translation gives CASSARGLEANGGELFF.